A single sample gave rise to the 5 T cell receptor beta chains below, sequenced in a study of regulatory T cells in long-lasting Graves disease. The time point was: newly diagnosed GD, antithyroid drugs for less than 3 months. RNA from PBMCs was the source of the TCR library. Researchers made TCR beta libraries by using iRepertoire HTBI primers and running Arm-PCR on CDR3 regions. Using its own MiXCR run on the multiplex PCR reads, TCRdb lists one record per CDR3 protein. Of 520,000 or so distinct CDR3 sequences listed, around 12% are singletons. These sequences were also reported in another study, on T cells in Graves' hyperthyroidism and ophthalmopathy.

Sequenced here: peripheral blood mononuclear cells (PBMCs), sampled at new diagnosis, from a patient treated with antithyroid drugs. These receptor sequences come from a woman under 40 with Graves disease.

This clonotype was seen many times. The genes are TRBV11-1 and TRBJ2-4; 7 bases line up with TRBD1. J gave up 8 bases and V 1 base, and 17 bases lay outside the gene matches. The CDR3 is 18 residues long. Germline assignment: CDR1 SGHAT and CDR2 FQDESV (reference sequence). The CDR3: CASSLERPGHPTGDIQYF. The CDR3 DNA follows: TGTGCCAGCAGCTTAGAGAGACCGGGACACCCAACAGGGGACATTCAGTACTTC.

Ten or more counts support this clonotype. The chain carries TRBV27 and TRBJ2-7; 12 positions agree with TRBD1. Unmatched junction bases numbered 7, after V lost 5 bases and J lost 5 bases. Per germline, CDR1 MNHEY and CDR2 SMNVEV (reference sequence). The CDR3 spans 15 residues. CDR3 region: CASSLGGQGAHEQYF. In DNA form, the CDR3 reads TGTGCCAGCAGTCTAGGGGGACAGGGGGCACACGAGCAGTACTTC.

This clonotype was counted between two and nine times. The chain employs TRBV25-1 and TRBJ1-2, with a weak D call TRBD1 (6 bases). The CDR3 sequence is 14 residues long. From germline, CDR1 is MGHDK and CDR2 SYGVNS. V was trimmed by 7 bases and J by 4 bases, leaving 16 bases between them. The CDR3 is CASNQGGGPYGYTF. In DNA, the CDR3 is TGTGCCAGCAACCAGGGAGGGGGACCCTATGGCTACACCTTC.

This clonotype has more than one count but fewer than ten. The V call is TRBV27, the J call TRBJ1-1, with 9 positions matching TRBD1. Germline assignment: CDR1 MNHEY and CDR2 SMNVEV (reference sequence). With 3 bases clipped from V and 8 bases from J, the junction kept 10 bases outside the gene matches. The CDR3 is 15 amino acids. The CDR3 DNA reads as TGTGCCAGCAGTTTCGGCCGTCCCGGGACAGGGGAAGCTTTCTTT. Translation: CASSFGRPGTGEAFF.

The V and J genes are TRBV28 and TRBJ1-2; 8 bases align to TRBD1. This CDR3 is built from 17 residues. The V segment lost 7 bases and the J segment 4 bases; nucleotides outside the gene matches: 17. Germline V gene sequence: CDR1 MDHEN, CDR2 SYDVKM. Written as DNA, the CDR3 is TGTGCCAGCACCCAACTTCGGGACAGGACGGGGCGCTATGGCTACACCTTC. Its protein product is CASTQLRDRTGRYGYTF.